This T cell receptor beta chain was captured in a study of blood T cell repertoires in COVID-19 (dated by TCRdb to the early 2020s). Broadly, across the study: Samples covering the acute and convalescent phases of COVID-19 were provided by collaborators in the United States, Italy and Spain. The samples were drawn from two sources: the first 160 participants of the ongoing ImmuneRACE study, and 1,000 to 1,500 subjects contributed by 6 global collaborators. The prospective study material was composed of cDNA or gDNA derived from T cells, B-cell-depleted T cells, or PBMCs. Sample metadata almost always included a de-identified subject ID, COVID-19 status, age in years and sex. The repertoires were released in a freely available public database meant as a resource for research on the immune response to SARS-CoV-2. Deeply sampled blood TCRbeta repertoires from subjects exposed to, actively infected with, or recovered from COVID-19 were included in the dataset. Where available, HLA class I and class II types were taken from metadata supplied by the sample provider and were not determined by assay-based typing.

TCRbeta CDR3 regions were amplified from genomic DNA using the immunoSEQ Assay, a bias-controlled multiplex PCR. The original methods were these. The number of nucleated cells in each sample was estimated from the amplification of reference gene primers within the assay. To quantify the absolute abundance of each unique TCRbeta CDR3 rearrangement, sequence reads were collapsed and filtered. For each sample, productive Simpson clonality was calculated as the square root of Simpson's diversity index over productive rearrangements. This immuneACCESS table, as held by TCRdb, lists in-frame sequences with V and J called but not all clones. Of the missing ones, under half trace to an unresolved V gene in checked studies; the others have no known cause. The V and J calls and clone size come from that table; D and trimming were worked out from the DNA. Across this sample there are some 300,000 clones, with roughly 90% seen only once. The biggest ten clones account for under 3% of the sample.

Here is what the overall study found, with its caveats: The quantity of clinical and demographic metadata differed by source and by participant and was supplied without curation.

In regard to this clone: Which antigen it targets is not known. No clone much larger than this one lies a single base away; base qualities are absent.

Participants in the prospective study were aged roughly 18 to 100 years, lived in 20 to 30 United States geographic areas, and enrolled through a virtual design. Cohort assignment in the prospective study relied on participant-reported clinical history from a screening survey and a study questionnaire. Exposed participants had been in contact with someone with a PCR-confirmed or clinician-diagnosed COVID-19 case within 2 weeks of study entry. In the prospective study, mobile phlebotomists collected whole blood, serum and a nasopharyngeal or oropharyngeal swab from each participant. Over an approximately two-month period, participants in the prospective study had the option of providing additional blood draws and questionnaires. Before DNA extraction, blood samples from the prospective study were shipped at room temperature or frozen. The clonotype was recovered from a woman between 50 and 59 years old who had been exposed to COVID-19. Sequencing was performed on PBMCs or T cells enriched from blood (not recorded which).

The DNA reads TGTGCCAGTATAATGGTCGGGGGACACACCATATATTTT. This encodes CASIMVGGHTIYF. The sequence links TRBV19 to TRBJ1-3, with TRBD1 tentatively as D gene (5 bases match). The germline V gene (reference sequence) sets CDR1 to LNHDA and CDR2 to SQIVND. Relative to germline, V is 7 bases shorter and J is 8 bases shorter, with 15 bases between their ends. From the cysteine up to the phenylalanine, the CDR3 has a length of 13 residues. Of the read, only the CDR3 DNA is kept; its 39 bases are in frame from base 1.